These 30 T cell receptor beta chains were sequenced from one sample in a study of blood T cell repertoires in COVID-19 (dated by TCRdb to about 2020). The library was made by the immunoSEQ multiplex PCR assay. In TCRdb, the immuneACCESS table is reduced to in-frame sequences with V and J assigned. These tables do not hold every clone; where another copy was compared, an unresolved V gene accounts for under half, and the others remain unexplained. Present in this sample are about 240,000 clones, approximately 86% of which were seen just once. 2.5% to 3.5% of the sample is in the top ten clones. Sequences were obtained from PBMCs or T cells enriched from blood (not recorded which). These receptors all stem from a woman aged 40 to 50 with acute COVID-19.

This chain links TRBV7-9 with TRBJ1-1; maybe TRBD1 (5 bases). Trimming cost V 4 bases and J 6 bases, with 18 bases left between them. The germline gives CDR1 SEHNR, CDR2 FQNEAQ (reference sequence). The CDR3 length is 15 residues. CDR3 loop: CASSYGLRENSEAFF. CDR3 bases: TGTGCCAGCAGCTACGGCCTCAGGGAAAATTCTGAAGCTTTCTTT.

V gene TRBV19 combines with J gene TRBJ1-6; the match to TRBD1 covers 10 bases. Per the germline V gene, CDR1 is LNHDA and CDR2 is SQIVND (reference sequence). Losses at the gene ends were 1 base for V and 7 bases for J; bases not matched to a gene: 7. This CDR3 contains 17 residues. The DNA of the CDR3 is TGTGCCAGTAGTATAGGGGGGACAGGGGCTCAGAATTCACCCCTCCACTTT. It translates to CASSIGGTGAQNSPLHF.

The V gene is TRBV29-1, the J gene TRBJ2-1; 10 bases line up with TRBD2. Unmatched junction bases numbered 5, after V lost 6 bases and J lost 6 bases. This CDR3 has 13 residues. Germline CDR1 is SQVTM and CDR2 is ANQGSEA. The CDR3 sequence is CSVPSGSINEQFF. DNA for the CDR3: TGCAGCGTGCCTAGCGGGAGTATCAATGAGCAGTTCTTC.

V and J are TRBV5-5 and TRBJ1-2; the D gene is possibly TRBD1 (6 bases). Germline V gene data show CDR1 as SGHKS and CDR2 as YYEKEE (reference sequence). CDR3 length equals 15 residues. V shed 4 bases and J shed 5 bases, with 18 bases lying between them. In nucleotides, the CDR3 is TGTGCCAGCAGCCAACCCGGACAGATAAAGTATGGCTACACCTTC. Translation gives CASSQPGQIKYGYTF.

V gene TRBV27 combines with J gene TRBJ2-1; 8 positions agree with TRBD2. CDR1 is MNHEY, CDR2 SMNVEV, per germline (reference sequence). The length of the CDR3 is 16 residues. V lost 6 bases, J lost 1 base, and 8 bases stayed unmatched. The CDR3 reads CASRQNSGISYNEQFF. CDR3 bases: TGTGCCAGCAGACAGAATAGCGGGATTTCCTACAATGAGCAGTTCTTC.

The V gene is TRBV5-4, the J gene TRBJ2-5; D gene unclear. Germline lookup yields CDR1 SGHNT and CDR2 YYREEE (reference sequence). The CDR3 extends over 14 amino acids. V gave up 0 bases and J gave up 2 bases, with 8 bases separating them. The CDR3 spells CASSLGFSQETQYF. CDR3 bases: TGTGCCAGCAGCTTGGGTTTCTCTCAAGAGACCCAGTACTTC.

Notes on this clone: Other DNA sequences in the same sample also yield this CDR3. This chain joins TRBV19 and TRBJ1-5; possibly TRBD1 for D (6 bases). V lost 6 bases and J 4 bases, leaving 7 bases between the germline ends. The CDR3 is 12 amino acids. The germline CDR1 and CDR2 sequences are LNHDA and SQIVND (reference sequence). The CDR3 region is CASRQGNQPQHF. CDR3 in DNA: TGTGCCAGTAGACAGGGAAATCAGCCCCAGCATTTT.

The chain uses TRBV4-1 and TRBJ1-6; D is perhaps TRBD1 (5 bases). Trimming removed 0 bases at V and 6 bases at J, with 15 bases between. The CDR3 runs to 17 residues. The V gene's germline CDR1 is MGHRA and CDR2 YSYEKL. CDR3 protein: CASSQEAPRQSNSPLHF. In DNA form, the CDR3 reads TGCGCCAGCAGCCAAGAGGCCCCCCGACAGAGTAATTCACCCCTCCACTTT.

V gene TRBV5-6 combines with J gene TRBJ2-1, with a tentative D call TRBD1 (6 bases). Germline V lookup: CDR1 SGHDT, CDR2 YYEEEE. The CDR3 extends over 15 amino acids. V gave up 3 bases and J gave up 7 bases, with 17 bases separating them. The CDR3, as DNA: TGTGCCAGCAGCTCATTACAGGGTGGATTAAATGAGCAGTTCTTC. Translated: CASSSLQGGLNEQFF. The full variable domain, in which reference TRBV5-6 and TRBJ2-1 provide the parts outside the CDR3, is DAGVTQSPTHLIKTRGQQVTLRCSPKSGHDTVSWYQQALGQGPQFIFQYYEEEERQRGNFPDRFSGHQFPNYSSELNVNALLLGDSALYLCASSSLQGGLNEQFFGPGTRLTVL.

This sequence joins TRBV5-1 and TRBJ2-5, with a possible D match to TRBD1 (6 bases). The CDR3 spans 13 residues. V lost 6 bases to trimming and J lost 1 base, with 10 bases between them. Germline loops: CDR1 SGHRS, CDR2 YFSETQ. CDR3 bases: TGCGCCAGCATCCTGGACAGCCAAGAGACCCAGTACTTC. It yields the protein CASILDSQETQYF.

The V gene is TRBV3-1 (or the pseudogene TRBV3-2), the J gene TRBJ1-3; no clear D. V lost 1 base and J 1 base, leaving 8 bases between the germline ends. The CDR3 has 15 amino acids. Germline-derived CDR1 and CDR2 are LGHDT and YNNKEL (reference sequence). CDR3 residues: CASSQGFGSGNTIYF. The CDR3 region has the DNA TGTGCCAGCAGCCAAGGTTTCGGTTCTGGAAACACCATATATTTT.

This clone was observed a handful of times. The chain recombines TRBV11-2 with TRBJ2-7, with D unclear. Between the trimmed V and J ends, which lost 1 base and 4 bases, there was a span of 8 bases. The CDR3 covers 13 residues. Per the germline V gene, CDR1 is SGHAT and CDR2 is FQNNGV. The CDR3 bases are TGTGCCAGCAGCTTAGGAGTCGGGTACGAGCAGTACTTC. Its translation: CASSLGVGYEQYF.

The chain combines TRBV4-1 with TRBJ1-5; D is undetermined. This CDR3 comprises 15 residues. The germline V gene has CDR1 MGHRA and CDR2 YSYEKL. V lost 0 bases and J lost 3, with 9 bases in between. CDR3 DNA: TGCGCCAGCAGCCAAGACCTTACCTACAATCAGCCCCAGCATTTT. It is translated as CASSQDLTYNQPQHF.

The chain has TRBV3-1 (or the pseudogene TRBV3-2) and TRBJ2-1; TRBD2 matches at 11 bases. The germline V gene has CDR1 LGHDT and CDR2 YNNKEL (reference sequence). V lost 2 bases and J lost 4; bases outside the gene matches: 4. The CDR3 is made up of 16 amino acids. Written as DNA, the CDR3 is TGTGCCAGCAGCCAACATAGCGGGAGGGCGTACAATGAGCAGTTCTTC. This codes for CASSQHSGRAYNEQFF.

This clone was observed a few times. The chain is built from TRBV4-1 and TRBJ1-5; 7 bases fit TRBD1. The CDR3 has 15 residues. The germline CDR1 and CDR2 sequences are MGHRA and YSYEKL. With V trimmed by 1 base and J by 3 bases, 3 bases remained unmatched. The CDR3 sequence is CASSQGDSLNQPQHF. CDR3 nucleotides: TGCGCCAGCAGCCAAGGGGACAGCCTCAATCAGCCCCAGCATTTT.

This chain joins TRBV6-5 and TRBJ2-7; 9 nucleotides agree with TRBD2. The CDR3 totals 13 residues. Per the germline V gene, CDR1 is MNHEY and CDR2 is SVGAGI. V shed 6 bases, J shed 5 bases, and the junction held 5 bases outside the gene matches. CDR3 region: CASRAGGGNEQYF. The CDR3 coding sequence is TGTGCCAGCAGGGCGGGAGGGGGGAACGAGCAGTACTTC.

This clone was seen a single time. The chain links TRBV7-6 to TRBJ2-2; D not certain. Trimming removed 1 base from V and 6 bases from J, with 9 bases in between. The CDR3 totals 14 residues. Germline CDR1 reads SGHVS; CDR2 reads FNYEAQ. CDR3 DNA sequence: TGTGCCAGCAGCTTAGATCCATCCCCCGGGGAGCTGTTTTTT. It specifies CASSLDPSPGELFF.

This clone was seen just once. Within the sample, other DNA sequences also encode this same CDR3. The V gene is TRBV12-3 or TRBV12-4, the J gene TRBJ1-1; possibly TRBD1 for D (6 bases). V was trimmed by 3 bases and J by 2 bases, leaving 7 bases between them. CDR3 length: 13 residues. CDR3 nucleotide sequence: TGTGCCAGCAGTTTTGGGGGCAACACTGAAGCTTTCTTT. This codes for CASSFGGNTEAFF.

The chain joins TRBV6-5 to TRBJ1-5, with D possibly TRBD1 on 5 matching bases. V was clipped by 6 bases and J by 3 bases, with 15 bases between them. CDR1 is MNHEY and CDR2 is SVGAGI in the germline V gene. The CDR3 contains 15 residues. The CDR3: CASSQMGGDNQPQHF. The CDR3, as DNA: TGTGCCAGCAGCCAAATGGGGGGGGACAATCAGCCCCAGCATTTT.

A note on this clone: The DNA is left out, because the CDR3 cannot be placed on it with certainty; the CDR3 is given as TCRdb lists it. This chain joins TRBV7-6 and TRBJ2-3; the table's TRBD2 call for D was not verified on the DNA. The CDR3 extends over 19 residues, inclusive of both ends. From germline, CDR1 is SGHVS and CDR2 FNYEAQ. The CDR3 is CASSSTRDFRGHNPYTQYF.

The chain combines TRBV6-5 with TRBJ2-5; possibly TRBD1 for D (5 bases). Per germline, CDR1 MNHEY and CDR2 SVGAGI. V gave up 0 bases and J gave up 5 bases, with 10 bases separating them. The CDR3 is made up of 14 amino acids. The DNA of the CDR3 is TGTGCCAGCAGTTACTCGACAGTGGGTGAGACCCAGTACTTC. It encodes CASSYSTVGETQYF.

The chain is built from TRBV7-9 and TRBJ2-7, with 9 bases matching TRBD1. This CDR3 has 15 residues. The germline V gene has CDR1 SEHNR and CDR2 FQNEAQ (reference sequence). The ends lost 5 bases at V and 5 bases at J; junction bases unmatched: 10. The CDR3 spells CASSDPGQGRNEQYF. In nucleotides, the CDR3 is TGTGCCAGCAGCGACCCTGGACAGGGGAGGAACGAGCAGTACTTC.

The rearrangement links TRBV2 to TRBJ1-5, with D possibly being TRBD1 (6 bases). This CDR3 spans 13 amino acids. Germline V gives CDR1 SNHLY, CDR2 FYNNEI. The ends were cut back, 5 bases at V and 7 bases at J, with 12 bases in the middle. The CDR3 DNA is TGTGCCAGCAGTTTCTCGGACAGACAGCCCCAGCATTTT. Translating it yields CASSFSDRQPQHF. Based on the CDR3 plus reference TRBV2 and TRBJ1-5, the full variable domain is EPEVTQTPSHQVTQMGQEVILRCVPISNHLYFYWYRQILGQKVEFLVSFYNNEISEKSEIFDDQFSVERPDGSNFTLKIRSTKLEDSAMYFCASSFSDRQPQHFGDGTRLSIL.

The chain uses TRBV27 and TRBJ2-2, with 12 bases that match TRBD2. V shed 3 bases and J 10 bases; nucleotides not matched to a gene: 6. The CDR3 loop spans 15 amino acids. Germline V gene data show CDR1 as MNHEY and CDR2 as SMNVEV (reference sequence). DNA for the CDR3: TGTGCCAGCAGTTTCGAGACTAGCGGGAGTGAGGAGCTGTTTTTT. This codes for CASSFETSGSEELFF.

J is TRBJ1-1 and V is TRBV3-1 (or the pseudogene TRBV3-2); no reliable D call. The germline CDR1 and CDR2 sequences are LGHDT and YNNKEL (reference sequence). The CDR3 consists of 15 residues. V was clipped by 2 bases and J by 1 base, with 11 bases between them. Here the CDR3 reads CASSQLPYGNTEAFF. The CDR3 bases are TGTGCCAGCAGCCAACTACCTTACGGGAACACTGAAGCTTTCTTT.

The V gene is TRBV18, the J gene TRBJ1-1; no clear D gene. Looked up from germline, CDR1 is KGHSH and CDR2 is LQKENI. The germline V and J ends were trimmed by 1 base and 5 bases, with 17 bases remaining between them. This CDR3 is 16 amino acids long. As DNA, the CDR3 is TGTGCCAGCTCACCACTAGTAGGAGGAGTAGAGACTGAAGCTTTCTTT. Translation gives CASSPLVGGVETEAFF.

The chain is built from TRBV7-8 and TRBJ2-7, with a weak D call TRBD2 (6 bases). CDR1 is SGHVS and CDR2 is FQNEAQ in the germline V gene. The CDR3 covers 14 residues. The V and J ends lost 0 bases and 3 bases respectively, with 9 bases between them. CDR3 loop: CASSLAGGNYEQYF. CDR3 bases: TGTGCCAGCAGCTTAGCGGGAGGAAACTACGAGCAGTACTTC.

This chain joins TRBV25-1 and TRBJ2-3; a possible D gene is TRBD2 (5 bases). V was trimmed by 7 bases and J by 1 base, leaving 15 bases between them. The CDR3 has 15 amino acids. The germline CDR1 and CDR2 sequences are MGHDK and SYGVNS. The CDR3: CASTGSGTRTDTQYF. CDR3 sequence (DNA): TGTGCCAGCACGGGGAGCGGAACCCGCACAGATACGCAGTATTTT.

The CDR3 DNA reads as TGTGCCAGTAGTAAGACGGGAGGGCCGTCCGGGGAGCTGTTTTTT. Translated, it gives CASSKTGGPSGELFF. The rearrangement links TRBV19 to TRBJ2-2, with 8 bases fitting TRBD2. V shed 4 bases and J 6 bases; nucleotides not matched to a gene: 7. Germline CDR1 LNHDA, CDR2 SQIVND (reference sequence). There are 15 residues in the CDR3. Full variable domain (rest looked up from reference TRBV19 and TRBJ2-2): DGGITQSPKYLFRKEGQNVTLSCEQNLNHDAMYWYRQDPGQGLRLIYYSQIVNDFQKGDIAEGYSVSREKKESFPLTVTSAQKNPTAFYLCASSKTGGPSGELFFGEGSRLTVL.

This rearrangement joins TRBV5-6 to TRBJ2-3; TRBD2 agrees at 10 bases. This CDR3 spans 16 amino acids. V shed 3 bases and J 2 bases; nucleotides not matched to a gene: 6. Germline lookup yields CDR1 SGHDT and CDR2 YYEEEE. CDR3 loop: CASSWAAGGATDTQYF. The CDR3 coding sequence is TGTGCCAGCAGCTGGGCAGCGGGAGGGGCCACAGATACGCAGTATTTT.